This entry describes one T cell receptor (beta chain). Its antigen is still unknown. The PCR had 60 Vbeta and 13 Jbeta primers. Clones were sequenced by immunoSEQ multiplex PCR, and TCRdb holds only the in-frame ones, with some missing. The sample yields over 250,000 clones, under 80% seen once. Per the germline V gene, CDR1 is MDHEN and CDR2 is SYDVKM. This CDR3 contains 16 residues. V was pared by 6 bases and J by 3 bases, with 18 bases between. This sample was taken from a study of cytomegalovirus exposure and HLA in healthy donors. Study-level points and caveats: Later on, an analysis found that several of the most significant clusters appeared to be linked to common viral pathogens, which included parvovirus B19.

This clonotype originated in a female donor in good health and CMV-seronegative. The specimen sequenced was PBMCs. The rearrangement joins TRBV28 to TRBJ2-1, with D uncertain. This CDR3 reads CASSKSPRGSYNEQFF. CDR3 DNA: TGTGCCAGCAGCAAATCCCCGAGAGGCAGCTACAATGAGCAGTTCTTC.